The entry that follows covers one T cell receptor beta chain sequence. This clone occurred a few times. Its antigen is unknown. Qualities for individual bases were not recorded, and no much larger clone is one base off. The data stem from a study of beta chain features in type 1 diabetes (dated by TCRdb to between 2018 and 2020). Regarding the study in general: Mean age, gender distribution, total cell number and subset yield did not differ between patients and healthy donors. Naive and central memory subsets were obtained from all 30 or so donors, but regulatory and stem cell-like memory subsets were isolated from only 8 patients and about 8 healthy donors. A total of 100 million to 140 million sorted cells were examined across all samples, and the number of cells per subset was strongly correlated with RNA yield. In the study, TCRB repertoires of sorted circulating CD4+ T cell subsets from recently diagnosed type 1 diabetes patients were compared with those of matched healthy donors. The investigation overall reported the following: Because cDNA rather than genomic DNA was sequenced, highly expressing activated cells could have been over-represented, although no difference in activation and CD3 levels was found between groups. Shorter templates might be favored by PCR, yet because patient and control samples were amplified and corrected together, any such skew would affect both groups equally. At VDJ recombination sites, patients with type 1 diabetes made fewer insertions and deleted more nucleotides, a pattern implying thymic rearrangement abnormalities. Because small numbers of individuals were included in the HLA sub-analyses, any influence of HLA type on TCRB rearrangement was left unresolved. Naive, central memory and regulatory TCRB repertoires appeared to be more similar among patients than among healthy donors. In all four CD4+ subsets, TCRB CDR3 length was moderately but significantly shorter in type 1 diabetes patients.

The entire isolated RNA was reverse transcribed using the High Capacity cDNA Reverse Transcription Kit, and thus expressed TCRB transcripts were sequenced. Naive, central memory and regulatory T cell samples underwent deep immunoSEQ sequencing, averaging about 3.3 million total reads per sample. Sorted cells were lysed in RLT buffer and RNA was extracted with DNase-treated RNeasy Micro or Mini kits, depending on cell number. To prevent cross-contamination, every cell subset was processed on its own, while patient and healthy donor samples were processed together. Using the immunoSEQ multiplex PCR, TCRB sequences were amplified from cDNA into 87-bp fragments spanning the CDR3 region. Sequencing of the amplicons was performed on the Illumina HiSeq platform. In the source study's methods: Synthetic template baselines were used to correct PCR bias computationally, reads within Hamming distance 2 were collapsed, and singletons that could not be merged were discarded. Reads were aligned against IMGT so that V, D and J genes, CDR3 length and insertions or deletions at six rearrangement sites could be assigned. Clonotype counts were normalized to sorted cell number within each subset before computing true diversity and Gini coefficients with the tcR R package. The overlap coefficient, calculated on TCRB nucleotide sequences, was used to quantify repertoire sharing. Out-of-frame TCRB sequences from naive cells were analyzed as a proxy for the pre-selection repertoire. TCRdb retrieved this table from immuneACCESS and kept in-frame rearrangements only. Not all clones are present; in checked studies, unresolved V genes account for under half, and no reason is known for the remainder. The V and J calls and clone size were taken over from that table, and D and trimming were inferred from the DNA. The sample table records roughly 240,000 clones; roughly a quarter of these occur just once. Jointly, the top ten make up 0.012% of the sample.

CDR1 and CDR2, per the germline V gene, are SGHRS and YFSETQ. Spanning cysteine to phenylalanine, the CDR3 consists of 16 amino acids. The CDR3 DNA has 48 bases and is translated from base 1. V was cut back by 0 bases and J by 3 bases, leaving a gap of 15 bases between them. A single peripheral blood draw of around 0.11 L on average was collected from each donor into heparinised tubes. Using a panel that included CD45RO, CCR7, CD25, CD127, CD95 and CD27, naive, central memory, regulatory and stem cell-like memory CD4+ T cells were sorted on a BD FACSAria II. Purity was above 98% for every sorted population. PBMCs were isolated right away by Lymphoprep density gradient centrifugation and were stained directly, without culture. Samples were stained and sorted in pairs, with one healthy donor and one patient per experiment, so that batch effects were minimized.

This clonotype originated in a woman in her thirties with type 1 diabetes. Recombination linked TRBV5-1 to TRBJ1-1; the D gene remains uncertain. Sequencing used naive CD4+ T cells from blood. The cell subset or site label, as the study defines it: true naive CD4+ T cells. The CDR3 protein: CASSLAYVSRDTEAFF. In nucleotides, the sequence is TGCGCCAGCAGCTTGGCCTACGTAAGCCGGGACACTGAAGCTTTCTTT.